This T cell receptor (beta chain) was captured in a study of blood T cell repertoires in COVID-19. Looking at the study overall: T cells, B-cell-depleted T cells, or PBMCs provided the cDNA or gDNA that served as material.

Between the trimmed V and J ends, which lost 4 bases and 0 bases, there was a span of 13 bases. Looked up from germline, CDR1 is SGDLS and CDR2 is YYNGEE. The CDR3 totals 16 residues. Original processing methods: Amplification of reference gene primers provided the estimated nucleated cell counts. Repertoires were generated with immunoSEQ multiplex PCR, while TCRdb's copy carries only in-frame clones and drops some. V and J calls and clone size come straight from that table; D and trimming were deduced from the DNA. This sample carries fewer than 250,000 clones, 70% to 90% of them seen once, and the ten largest clones take about 9.1%. Living in 24 US areas, the participants were between roughly 18 and 90 years of age. Participants were placed into cohorts based on the clinical history they reported.

This chain joins TRBV9 and TRBJ2-2, with D maybe TRBD2 (6 bases). This sequence was found in a woman aged 45 to 65 with acute COVID-19. Sequenced sample: PBMCs or T cells enriched from blood (not recorded which). CDR3 DNA: TGTGCCAGCAGCCCCGGAGGGGCCACGAACACCGGGGAGCTGTTTTTT. Translating gives CASSPGGATNTGELFF.